Included here is one T cell receptor beta chain sequence, with context. Its antigen is currently unknown. This CDR3 has 13 residues. V was trimmed by 7 bases and J by 3 bases, leaving 10 bases between them. The germline V gene encodes CDR1 MDHEN and CDR2 SYDVKM. Libraries were prepared by immunoSEQ multiplex PCR; TCRdb keeps only in-frame clonotypes and omits some of them. The sample lists roughly 250,000 clones, less than 75% seen once, with just over 15% in the top ten. The data are from a study of cytotoxic CD8 clonotypes in ibrutinib-treated CLL. Study context: Investigators reported 24 partial and 2 complete responses; after median about 70 months, about 15 patients remained remitted and some 12 progressed. The average sample held roughly 250,000 productive templates and fewer than 100,000 productive rearrangements.

Study conclusions and caveats: Treatment left the uncommon public clonotypes either contracted or stable in frequency.

The chain carries TRBV28 and TRBJ2-1; D not resolved. The TCR was taken from a human donor with chronic lymphocytic leukemia. Sequencing was performed on PBMCs, taken after 24 months of ibrutinib treatment. The CDR3 loop reads CASTSSLYNEQFF. The CDR3 DNA reads TGTGCCAGCACCTCGTCCCTCTACAATGAGCAGTTCTTC.